Ten or more counts support the clone carrying this TCR beta chain. The germline V gene encodes CDR1 SEHNR and CDR2 FQNEAQ (reference sequence). The CDR3 runs to 17 residues. With V trimmed by 4 bases and J by 3 bases, 13 bases remained unmatched. The data were taken from a study of early T cells in non-severe SARS-CoV-2 infection. In the study overall: Sequencing used unsorted whole-blood bulk RNA, so chains lack pairing.

The library protocol tagged individual cDNA molecules with unique molecular identifiers. TCRdb reprocessed the 5' RACE reads via MiXCR and lists one record per CDR3 protein. The sample lists about 81,000 distinct CDR3 sequences, roughly 5.7% occurring once. This TCR derives from an adult who was a healthcare worker with PCR-confirmed SARS-CoV-2 infection or an uninfected control (not recorded which). The rearrangement uses TRBV7-9 and TRBJ2-7; TRBD1 agrees at 9 bases. The sample comprised whole blood. The CDR3 sequence: CASSSWGTGTGYYEQYF. CDR3 DNA: TGTGCCAGCAGCTCCTGGGGGACCGGGACAGGGTACTACGAGCAGTACTTC.